These 29 T cell receptor beta chains originate from one sample sequenced in a study of beta chain features in type 1 diabetes. cDNA synthesis used the whole RNA isolate, giving expressed TCRB sequences. Sequencing used immunoSEQ multiplex PCR; TCRdb keeps in-frame clones, though not all of them. Of 200,000 to 250,000 clones in the sample, around 9.6% were seen once. The sequenced material came from naive CD4+ T cells from blood. These receptors originate from a woman under 30 in good health.

This clone has only a few counts. This chain links TRBV5-1 with TRBJ1-1; TRBD1 might be the D (6 bases). CDR3 size: 16 residues. Trimming cost V 4 bases and J 0 bases, with 16 bases left between them. CDR1 is SGHRS, CDR2 YFSETQ, per germline. The chain's CDR3 is CASSRRGGSMNTEAFF. CDR3 DNA sequence: TGCGCCAGCAGCCGGAGGGGGGGGTCCATGAACACTGAAGCTTTCTTT.

As concerns this clone: At the DNA level, this CDR3 is encoded by other sequences in the same sample as well. The chain combines TRBV5-1 with TRBJ2-5; 9 nucleotides match TRBD1. CDR1 and CDR2 (germline): SGHRS, YFSETQ. The J segment lost 5 bases and the V segment lost 2 bases, leaving 1 base of the junction unmatched. The CDR3 consists of 13 residues. The CDR3 region is CASSLQGAETQYF. CDR3 bases: TGCGCCAGCAGCTTACAGGGGGCCGAGACCCAGTACTTC.

This clone was found a few times. This chain connects TRBV5-1 to TRBJ2-7; 7 nucleotides line up with TRBD2. Trimming took 0 bases from V and 2 from J; bases not matched to a gene: 2. The CDR3 has 14 amino acids. From germline, CDR1 is SGHRS and CDR2 YFSETQ. The CDR3 coding sequence is TGCGCCAGCAGCTTGGAGCGGGACCCCTACGAGCAGTACTTC. Translated, it gives CASSLERDPYEQYF.

The chain recombines TRBV30 with TRBJ1-2; 11 bases fit TRBD1. CDR3 length: 13 residues. Germline V gene sequence: CDR1 GTSNPN, CDR2 SVGIG (reference sequence). V lost 2 bases to trimming and J lost 8 bases; unmatched junction nucleotides: 4. DNA for the CDR3: TGTGCCTGGAGTCCCGGGACAGGGGGAGGCTACACCTTC. As protein: CAWSPGTGGGYTF. The full variable domain, completed using reference TRBV30 and TRBJ1-2, is SQTIHQWPATLVQPVGSPLSLECTVEGTSNPNLYWYRQAAGRGLQLLFYSVGIGQISSEVPQNLSASRPQDRQFILSSKKLLLSDSGFYLCAWSPGTGGGYTFGSGTRLTVV.

This sequence joins TRBV25-1 and TRBJ1-1, with 9 bases lining up with TRBD1. V dropped 8 bases and J dropped 6; count of bases not matched to a gene: 10. Germline V CDR1 and CDR2: MGHDK, SYGVNS. This CDR3 is 14 amino acids long. CDR3 bases: TGTGCCAGCCGAAACCGGGACAGGGTCCCTGAAGCTTTCTTT. Protein sequence: CASRNRDRVPEAFF.

The rearrangement uses TRBV18 and TRBJ2-7; 9 positions agree with TRBD1. Germline loops: CDR1 KGHSH, CDR2 LQKENI. This CDR3 has 15 residues. With V trimmed by 5 bases and J by 1 base, 6 bases remained unmatched. The CDR3 region has the DNA TGTGCCAGCTCAACCGCGACAGGGGGATCCTACGAGCAGTACTTC. Residues: CASSTATGGSYEQYF.

The chain joins TRBV9 to TRBJ1-2; no clear D. Trimming removed 4 bases from V and 6 bases from J, with 13 bases in between. The CDR3 runs to 13 residues. CDR1 SGDLS and CDR2 YYNGEE come from the germline V gene. The CDR3 nucleotides read TGTGCCAGCAGCCTCACGGGTGCAAATGGCTACACCTTC. Translation: CASSLTGANGYTF.

The rearrangement links TRBV5-1 to TRBJ1-2; the match to TRBD1 covers 12 bases. The CDR3 length is 16 residues. Unmatched junction bases numbered 9, after V lost 1 base and J lost 8 bases. Germline V CDR1 and CDR2: SGHRS, YFSETQ. CDR3 sequence: CASSLRPGQGAQGYTF. CDR3 sequence (DNA): TGCGCCAGCAGCTTGAGACCGGGACAGGGGGCTCAGGGCTACACCTTC.

The chain combines TRBV7-9 with TRBJ1-1; a weak D match, TRBD1 (5 bases). CDR1 is SEHNR, CDR2 FQNEAQ, per germline (reference sequence). The CDR3 covers 14 residues. V lost 4 bases and J 4 bases, leaving 13 bases between the germline ends. CDR3 sequence: CASSSSGAPTEAFF. CDR3 coding DNA: TGTGCCAGCAGCTCGAGCGGGGCCCCCACTGAAGCTTTCTTT.

This clone turned up a few times. V gene TRBV4-1 combines with J gene TRBJ1-2, with D maybe TRBD1 (5 bases). V was shortened by 3 bases and J by 1 base, with 12 bases between the two germline ends. The CDR3 is made up of 15 amino acids. Germline V gives CDR1 MGHRA, CDR2 YSYEKL. DNA of the CDR3: TGCGCCAGCAGCCATCCTCCGCAGGGTAACTATGGCTACACCTTC. Translating it yields CASSHPPQGNYGYTF.

The CDR3, as DNA: TGTGCCAGCTCACCGACAGGGACAACGAACACTGAAGCTTTCTTT. This gives the protein CASSPTGTTNTEAFF. V and J are TRBV18 and TRBJ1-1, with 7 bases identical to TRBD1. Germline V gives CDR1 KGHSH, CDR2 LQKENI. The CDR3 contains 15 residues. Losses at the gene ends were 3 bases for V and 1 base for J; bases not matched to a gene: 5.

Only a few counts were recorded for this clone. This chain uses TRBV29-1 with TRBJ1-2, with TRBD1 identical over 7 bases. V shed 3 bases, J shed 0 bases, and the junction held 10 bases outside the gene matches. This CDR3 contains 16 residues. CDR1 and CDR2 (germline): SQVTM, ANQGSEA. The CDR3, as DNA: TGCAGCGTTGATAGGGCAGGGGGTAGAGCTAACTATGGCTACACCTTC. Residues: CSVDRAGGRANYGYTF. The full variable domain, with the rest looked up from reference TRBV29-1 and TRBJ1-2, is SAVISQKPSRDICQRGTSLTIQCQVDSQVTMMFWYRQQPGQSLTLIATANQGSEATYESGFVIDKFPISRPNLTFSTLTVSNMSPEDSSIYLCSVDRAGGRANYGYTFGSGTRLTVV.

This clone occurred a few times. The genes are TRBV10-3 and TRBJ2-4, with no clear D. This CDR3 spans 15 amino acids. In germline, CDR1 is ENHRY, CDR2 SYGVKD. V was trimmed by 0 bases and J by 0 bases, leaving 6 bases between them. The CDR3: CAISESNIAKNIQYF. The CDR3 coding sequence is TGTGCCATCAGTGAGTCGAACATAGCCAAAAACATTCAGTACTTC.

A few counts support this clone. CDR3 region: CASSSSGTSPDEQFF. In nucleotides, the CDR3 is TGCGCCAGCAGCTCCTCCGGGACTAGCCCGGATGAGCAGTTCTTC. The V gene is TRBV5-1, the J gene TRBJ2-1, with 9 bases identical to TRBD2. Germline V gives CDR1 SGHRS, CDR2 YFSETQ. The V segment lost 3 bases and the J segment 8 bases; nucleotides outside the gene matches: 9. The CDR3 consists of 15 residues.

This clone came up a few times. The V and J genes are TRBV30 and TRBJ2-3; 9 nucleotides align to TRBD2. Per the germline V gene, CDR1 is GTSNPN and CDR2 is SVGIG (reference sequence). V gave up 5 bases and J gave up 7 bases; unmatched junction bases: 10. The CDR3 runs 14 residues. The CDR3 region is CAWSGTSSFNTQYF. The CDR3 DNA is TGTGCCTGGTCCGGGACTAGCAGCTTTAATACGCAGTATTTT.

The sample holds a few counts of this clone. The CDR3 is CASSVGQGATNEKLFF. In DNA, the CDR3 is TGTGCCAGCAGCGTAGGCCAGGGGGCAACTAATGAAAAACTGTTTTTT. V usage is TRBV9 and J usage is TRBJ1-4; 7 bases line up with TRBD1. Trimming cost V 0 bases and J 0 bases; bases outside gene matches: 2. The CDR3 is made up of 16 amino acids. Per the germline V gene, CDR1 is SGDLS and CDR2 is YYNGEE.

This chain links TRBV30 with TRBJ2-2, with 7 bases identical to TRBD1. Germline V gene sequence: CDR1 GTSNPN, CDR2 SVGIG (reference sequence). The junction had 8 bases not matched to a gene; V was cut back by 0 bases and J by 7 bases. The CDR3 is made up of 15 amino acids. The CDR3 loop reads CAWSVLQGVVGELFF. The CDR3 DNA sequence: TGTGCCTGGAGTGTTTTGCAGGGGGTTGTCGGGGAGCTGTTTTTT.

This clone has only a few counts. The V gene is TRBV6-5, the J gene TRBJ2-1; 9 bases agree with TRBD1. Germline V gene lookup returns CDR1 MNHEY and CDR2 SVGAGI. This CDR3 is 16 amino acids long. V was pared by 4 bases and J by 4 bases, with 8 bases of the junction left unmatched. The CDR3 is CASSSASGQGYNEQFF. CDR3 nucleotide sequence: TGTGCCAGCAGTTCCGCCTCGGGACAGGGTTACAATGAGCAGTTCTTC.

This clone was recorded once. The chain is built from TRBV15 and TRBJ2-5; 9 nucleotides match TRBD1. The CDR3 sequence is 17 residues long. Germline trimming cut 0 bases from V and 6 bases from J; bases unmatched to any gene: 11. Germline V CDR1 and CDR2: LNHNV, YYDKDF (reference sequence). CDR3 DNA sequence: TGTGCCACCAGCAGAGATCCTACAGGGGGCGTAGGGAAGACCCAGTACTTC. This codes for CATSRDPTGGVGKTQYF.

The chain uses TRBV6-5 and TRBJ2-7; maybe TRBD1 (5 bases). The CDR3 runs 13 residues. V was shortened by 0 bases and J by 5 bases, with 8 bases between the two germline ends. Germline V gene data show CDR1 as MNHEY and CDR2 as SVGAGI. The DNA for the CDR3 is TGTGCCAGCAGTTACTCGCCAGGGCACGAGCAGTACTTC. Its translation: CASSYSPGHEQYF.

This clone was seen only a few times. The rearrangement uses TRBV11-2 and TRBJ2-2, with 7 nucleotides matching TRBD2. V shed 4 bases and J 3 bases; nucleotides not matched to a gene: 17. Germline CDR1 SGHAT, CDR2 FQNNGV. This CDR3 contains 19 residues. As DNA, the CDR3 is TGTGCCAGCAGCTCCCTAAAGGTGCTAGCGGAGCGCTACACCGGGGAGCTGTTTTTT. Protein sequence: CASSSLKVLAERYTGELFF.

This clone has just a few counts. The rearrangement links TRBV11-2 to TRBJ2-3; TRBD2 matches 7 bases. The CDR3 runs 16 residues. Trimming at V came to 2 bases and at J to 3 bases, leaving 8 bases not matched to a gene. CDR1 and CDR2 from the germline V gene are SGHAT and FQNNGV. The CDR3 protein is CASSLRGRAGTDTQYF. CDR3 nucleotide sequence: TGTGCCAGCAGCTTACGAGGGAGGGCCGGTACAGATACGCAGTATTTT.

There are a few counts of this clone. The chain has TRBV13 and TRBJ2-7; TRBD1 matches 10 bases. Germline V gives CDR1 PRHDT, CDR2 FYEKMQ (reference sequence). The CDR3 is 16 residues long. V gave up 5 bases and J gave up 3 bases; unmatched junction bases: 10. The CDR3, as DNA: TGTGCCAGCAGCCTAACCGGGACAGGGGTAATCTACGAGCAGTACTTC. Its translation: CASSLTGTGVIYEQYF.

This clone has just a few counts. V is TRBV4-1 and J is TRBJ2-7, with unresolved D. CDR3 size: 15 residues. In germline, CDR1 is MGHRA, CDR2 YSYEKL. V shed 0 bases and J shed 0 bases, with 9 bases lying between them. CDR3 in DNA: TGCGCCAGCAGCCAAGAACGCGTGAACTCCTACGAGCAGTACTTC. Protein product: CASSQERVNSYEQYF.

This clone was counted ten times or more. The chain employs TRBV7-2 and TRBJ2-4, with D hard to call. Per germline, CDR1 SGHTA and CDR2 FQGNSA. Trimming pared 1 base from V and 6 bases from J, leaving 4 bases between. This CDR3 is 12 amino acids long. This CDR3 is CASSLVLNIQYF. CDR3 nucleotides: TGTGCCAGCAGCTTAGTCTTAAACATTCAGTACTTC.

This clone has only a few counts. This sequence joins TRBV11-2 and TRBJ1-3; D not resolved. The V end was cut by 1 base, the J end by 8 bases, with 12 bases between. The CDR3 totals 14 residues. The germline V gene encodes CDR1 SGHAT and CDR2 FQNNGV. CDR3 amino acids: CASSLGAPWDTIYF. CDR3 coding DNA: TGTGCCAGCAGCTTAGGGGCCCCTTGGGACACCATATATTTT.

Only a few counts were recorded for this clone. This chain connects TRBV19 to TRBJ2-7; tentative D call: TRBD2 (6 bases). Trimming took off 3 bases at V and 2 bases at J, with 8 bases between the two ends. The CDR3 runs 13 residues. Germline CDR1 reads LNHDA; CDR2 reads SQIVND (reference sequence). Here the CDR3 DNA reads TGTGCCAGTAGTATGGGGGGTGCCTACGAGCAGTACTTC. Its translation is CASSMGGAYEQYF.

This clone was observed a handful of times. The J gene is TRBJ2-2, the V gene TRBV6-1, with a possible D match to TRBD2 (5 bases). The CDR3 length is 16 residues. Per germline, CDR1 MNHNS and CDR2 SASEGT. V lost 2 bases and J lost 4, with 14 bases in between. The CDR3, as DNA: TGTGCCAGCAGTGAAATGGTACGGGAAGCCACCGGGGAGCTGTTTTTT. This translates into CASSEMVREATGELFF.

Only a few counts were recorded for this clone. The chain has TRBV6-1 and TRBJ2-5, with D possibly matching TRBD1 (6 bases). CDR3 size: 15 residues. V was pared by 3 bases and J by 4 bases, with 15 bases between. Germline V lookup: CDR1 MNHNS, CDR2 SASEGT. The CDR3 DNA sequence: TGTGCCAGCAGTGACCAGTTGACAGGAGGAGAGACCCAGTACTTC. Protein sequence: CASSDQLTGGETQYF.